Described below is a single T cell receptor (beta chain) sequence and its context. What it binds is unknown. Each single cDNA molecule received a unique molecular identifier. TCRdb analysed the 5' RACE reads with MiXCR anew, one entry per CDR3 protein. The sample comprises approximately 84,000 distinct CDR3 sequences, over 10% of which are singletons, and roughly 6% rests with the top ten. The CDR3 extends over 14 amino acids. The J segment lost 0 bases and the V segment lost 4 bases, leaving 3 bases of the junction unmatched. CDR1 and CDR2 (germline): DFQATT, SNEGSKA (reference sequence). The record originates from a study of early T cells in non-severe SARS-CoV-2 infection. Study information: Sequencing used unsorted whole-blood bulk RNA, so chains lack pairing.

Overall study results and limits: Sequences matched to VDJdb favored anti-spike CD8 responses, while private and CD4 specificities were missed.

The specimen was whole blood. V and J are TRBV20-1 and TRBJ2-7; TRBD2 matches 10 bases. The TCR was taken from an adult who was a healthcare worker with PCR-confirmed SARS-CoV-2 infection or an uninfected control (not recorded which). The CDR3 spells CSAIAGGHSYEQYF. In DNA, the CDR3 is TGCAGTGCTATAGCGGGAGGACACTCCTACGAGCAGTACTTC.